Each of the 22 T cell receptor beta chains below was sequenced from the same sample in a study of blood T cell repertoires in COVID-19. Clones were read by immunoSEQ multiplex PCR, and TCRdb kept only the in-frame ones, dropping some. The table records under 450,000 clones, 89% of them present only once. The sequencing input was peripheral blood. The receptors stem from a woman aged 40-49 years with COVID-19, enrolled during active disease.

V gene TRBV5-5 combines with J gene TRBJ1-2, with D unresolved. Germline CDR1 and CDR2: SGHKS and YYEKEE (reference sequence). With 4 bases removed from V and 5 bases from J, the gap between germline ends came to 9 bases. The CDR3 extends over 12 amino acids. CDR3: CASSPGLYGYTF. The DNA of the CDR3 is TGTGCCAGCAGCCCCGGTCTTTATGGCTACACCTTC.

The chain is built from TRBV9 and TRBJ2-7; 8 positions match TRBD2. Trimming took 0 bases from V and 0 from J; bases not matched to a gene: 2. CDR1 and CDR2 (germline): SGDLS, YYNGEE. The CDR3 extends over 15 amino acids. The CDR3 DNA reads TGTGCCAGCAGCGTAGCGGGGGGGAGCTCCTACGAGCAGTACTTC. This encodes CASSVAGGSSYEQYF.

This rearrangement joins TRBV9 to TRBJ2-5, with D possibly TRBD1 on 5 matching bases. Germline V gene data show CDR1 as SGDLS and CDR2 as YYNGEE. The CDR3 contains 14 residues. V was cut by 3 bases and J by 5 bases, with 14 bases left in between. Written as DNA, the CDR3 is TGTGCCAGCAGCGCCCAGGGTCTCGGGGAGACCCAGTACTTC. Amino acids: CASSAQGLGETQYF.

The V gene is TRBV5-1, the J gene TRBJ1-1; 7 bases match TRBD1. Germline assignment: CDR1 SGHRS and CDR2 YFSETQ. V lost 1 base, J lost 2 bases, and 5 bases stayed unmatched. The CDR3 totals 15 residues. This CDR3 reads CASSLSAGGNTEAFF. The CDR3 nucleotides read TGCGCCAGCAGCTTGTCGGCAGGGGGAAACACTGAAGCTTTCTTT.

Only one count was recorded for this clone. This sequence joins TRBV5-8 and TRBJ2-1; D perhaps matches TRBD2 (5 bases). The CDR3 contains 15 residues. The germline V and J ends were trimmed by 0 bases and 7 bases, with 14 bases remaining between them. CDR1 and CDR2 from the germline V gene are SGHTS and YDEGEE. The DNA of the CDR3 is TGTGCCAGCAGCTTGGTCGGGGTGGCACTAAATGAGCAGTTCTTC. The encoded protein is CASSLVGVALNEQFF.

This rearrangement joins TRBV7-8 to TRBJ1-1; a weak D match, TRBD1 (6 bases). The CDR3 spans 17 residues. Germline CDR1 and CDR2: SGHVS and FQNEAQ. Trimming took 5 bases from V and 0 from J, leaving 19 bases between them. CDR3: CASSPRGGAALNTEAFF. The CDR3 region has the DNA TGTGCCAGCAGCCCCCGGGGGGGCGCGGCCCTGAACACTGAAGCTTTCTTT.

The rearrangement uses TRBV19 and TRBJ1-3; 8 bases are a match to TRBD1. V shed 6 bases, J shed 6 bases, and the junction held 7 bases outside the gene matches. The CDR3 sequence is 14 residues long. The germline gives CDR1 LNHDA, CDR2 SQIVND (reference sequence). CDR3 sequence: CASSVRGRENTIYF. The CDR3 bases are TGTGCCAGTAGCGTCAGGGGGCGCGAAAACACCATATATTTT.

The chain joins TRBV7-9 to TRBJ1-5, with 10 bases that match TRBD1. The CDR3 has 17 amino acids. The trim removed 3 bases at V and 0 bases at J, leaving 5 bases unmatched. Germline-derived CDR1 and CDR2 are SEHNR and FQNEAQ (reference sequence). This CDR3 is CASSFDRGLNSNQPQHF. The CDR3 DNA is TGTGCCAGCAGCTTTGACAGGGGGCTTAATAGCAATCAGCCCCAGCATTTT. Complete variable domain (other parts from reference TRBV7-9 and TRBJ1-5): DTGVSQNPRHKITKRGQNVTFRCDPISEHNRLYWYRQTLGQGPEFLTYFQNEAQLEKSRLLSDRFSAERPKGSFSTLEIQRTEQGDSAMYLCASSFDRGLNSNQPQHFGDGTRLSIL.

This clone was seen only once. J is TRBJ2-1 and V is TRBV11-2; a weak D match, TRBD2 (6 bases). Germline V gene sequence: CDR1 SGHAT, CDR2 FQNNGV. The V end was cut by 3 bases, the J end by 4 bases, with 22 bases between. CDR3 length: 18 amino acids. The CDR3 loop reads CASSFIIATGVAYNEQFF. For the CDR3, the DNA is TGTGCCAGCAGCTTTATAATCGCCACGGGGGTCGCTTACAATGAGCAGTTCTTC.

The rearrangement joins TRBV7-3 to TRBJ2-1, with TRBD1 matching over 9 bases. The length of the CDR3 is 16 residues. Losses at the gene ends were 5 bases for V and 6 bases for J; bases not matched to a gene: 11. CDR1 SGHTA and CDR2 FQGTGA come from the germline V gene. For the CDR3, the DNA is TGTGCCAGCAGCCGGGGCGGGACAGGGTTTGTCAATGAGCAGTTCTTC. As protein: CASSRGGTGFVNEQFF.

This chain links TRBV27 with TRBJ1-5; 12 nucleotides align to TRBD1. Trimming cost V 3 bases and J 4 bases; bases outside gene matches: 16. The CDR3 consists of 20 residues. Germline V gene lookup returns CDR1 MNHEY and CDR2 SMNVEV (reference sequence). CDR3 DNA sequence: TGTGCCAGCAGTTTCTCAATTCCGGGACAGGGGGCGCAGAGTAATCAGCCCCAGCATTTT. It codes for CASSFSIPGQGAQSNQPQHF.

The chain employs TRBV4-3 and TRBJ2-2; D ambiguous. V lost 0 bases to trimming and J lost 6 bases, with 11 bases between them. The CDR3 has 15 amino acids. The V gene's germline CDR1 is LGHNA and CDR2 YSLEER. CDR3 in DNA: TGCGCCAGCAGCCAAGATAATAGTGTCCCCGGGGAGCTGTTTTTT. It translates to CASSQDNSVPGELFF.

This clone was detected only a few times. The rearrangement joins TRBV18 to TRBJ2-7; 8 bases are a match to TRBD1. V was clipped by 3 bases and J by 4 bases; unmatched bases: 8. The CDR3 sequence is 15 residues long. The germline gives CDR1 KGHSH, CDR2 LQKENI. The DNA of the CDR3 is TGTGCCAGCTCACCGACAGGGGCTCGAGGATACGAGCAGTACTTC. Translated: CASSPTGARGYEQYF.

V and J are TRBV18 and TRBJ2-5; D remains ambiguous. Trimming removed 5 bases at V and 2 bases at J, with 12 bases between. Germline CDR1 reads KGHSH; CDR2 reads LQKENI. The CDR3 loop spans 14 amino acids. In DNA, the CDR3 is TGTGCCAGCTCAAGGAAGCAGACACAAGAGACCCAGTACTTC. It translates to CASSRKQTQETQYF.

The rearrangement joins TRBV5-1 to TRBJ2-7; 9 bases map to TRBD2. The germline CDR1 and CDR2 sequences are SGHRS and YFSETQ. This CDR3 comprises 16 residues. V dropped 4 bases and J dropped 3; count of bases not matched to a gene: 11. The CDR3 DNA reads TGCGCCAGCAGCCGAACGACTAGCGGACTAATCTACGAGCAGTACTTC. It yields the protein CASSRTTSGLIYEQYF.

The chain has TRBV7-9 and TRBJ2-3; TRBD2 might be the D (6 bases). Germline V gives CDR1 SEHNR, CDR2 FQNEAQ (reference sequence). V shed 1 base and J shed 1 base, with 15 bases lying between them. The CDR3 runs 17 residues. The CDR3 protein is CASSLGDYGRGTDTQYF. As DNA, the CDR3 is TGTGCCAGCAGCTTAGGCGACTACGGGAGAGGCACAGATACGCAGTATTTT.

CDR3 sequence reads: CATLRQGWNQPQHF. CDR3 DNA: TGTGCCACGTTAAGACAGGGTTGGAATCAGCCCCAGCATTTT. The genes are TRBV28 and TRBJ1-5; 7 positions match TRBD1. CDR3 size: 14 residues. CDR1 is MDHEN, CDR2 SYDVKM, per germline. After removal of 10 bases from V and 4 bases from J, the junction contained 10 bases not matched to a gene.

This sequence joins TRBV24-1 and TRBJ1-1, with 7 bases matching TRBD1. The V gene end was trimmed by 8 bases and the J gene end by 1 base; junction bases not matched to a gene: 9. Germline V gene data show CDR1 as KGHDR and CDR2 as SFDVKD. This CDR3 contains 15 residues. CDR3 protein: CATNWAGGSNTEAFF. Written as DNA, the CDR3 is TGTGCCACCAATTGGGCAGGGGGATCGAACACTGAAGCTTTCTTT.

V usage is TRBV19 and J usage is TRBJ1-3, with TRBD1 matching 7 bases. Germline-derived CDR1 and CDR2 are LNHDA and SQIVND (reference sequence). V lost 3 bases and J lost 2; bases outside the gene matches: 10. The CDR3 length is 17 residues. CDR3 amino acids: CASSMFPGQTPGNTIYF. The CDR3 DNA reads as TGTGCCAGTAGTATGTTCCCGGGACAGACTCCTGGAAACACCATATATTTT.

This chain links TRBV6-5 with TRBJ2-7; 9 positions match TRBD1. This CDR3 is 15 amino acids long. Germline assignment: CDR1 MNHEY and CDR2 SVGAGI. V trimming: 6 bases; J trimming: 7 bases; junction bases outside the gene matches: 13. The CDR3 bases are TGTGCCAGCAGGACCCTCGGGACAGGGCTTGGAGAGCAGTACTTC. This sequence encodes CASRTLGTGLGEQYF.

The genes are TRBV7-2 and TRBJ1-1; 7 nucleotides align to TRBD1. The trim removed 6 bases at V and 1 base at J, leaving 5 bases unmatched. The length of the CDR3 is 14 residues. Germline V gene sequence: CDR1 SGHTA, CDR2 FQGNSA. CDR3 in amino acids: CASRRDRENTEAFF. The CDR3 DNA is TGTGCCAGCAGACGAGACAGGGAGAACACTGAAGCTTTCTTT.

The chain links TRBV30 to TRBJ2-5; D might be TRBD1 (6 bases). The ends were cut back, 4 bases at V and 4 bases at J, with 19 bases in the middle. Per germline, CDR1 GTSNPN and CDR2 SVGIG (reference sequence). The CDR3 runs 15 residues. The CDR3 sequence is CAWTGTGRGGETQYF. The DNA for the CDR3 is TGTGCCTGGACAGGCACAGGCAGAGGGGGAGAGACCCAGTACTTC.